This record concerns one TCR beta chain sequence. Its specificity is unknown. These data originate in a study of cytomegalovirus exposure and HLA in healthy donors. Study observations and caveats: Later analysis identified a missense DCLRE1C variant that was linked to TCR beta V- and J-gene trimming.

Healthy bone marrow donors made up the cohort. Primers included in the PCR were 60 Vbeta and 13 Jbeta primers. Sequencing used immunoSEQ multiplex PCR; TCRdb keeps in-frame clones, though not all of them. This table holds over 110,000 clones. CDR1 is MNHEY and CDR2 is SMNVEV in the germline V gene (reference sequence). Trimming removed 5 bases from V and 4 bases from J; junction bases left unmatched: 8. The length of the CDR3 is 16 residues. The chain has TRBV27 and TRBJ2-7; the match to TRBD2 covers 13 bases. This TCR came from a male donor in good health and CMV-seronegative. Sequenced sample: PBMCs. CDR3 sequence reads: CASSNRLAGGQYEQYF. Here the CDR3 DNA reads TGTGCCAGCAGTAATAGACTAGCGGGAGGCCAATACGAGCAGTACTTC.